This entry features one T cell receptor beta chain sequence. The antigen is undetermined. Treatment specified: roughly 10-day PBMC culture with coronavirus spike peptide pools or control peptides (ViraFEST assay). ViraFEST used peptide pools to expand antigen-specific T cells, then sequenced TCRs. Scientists ran DNA taken from cultured CD4+ T cells through the Oncomine TCR Beta short-read assay for sequencing. Genomic DNA was isolated from CD4+ T cells that had been cultured. TCRdb re-derived calls from the PCR reads in MiXCR, one entry per CDR3 protein. This table has about 20,000 distinct CDR3 sequences, roughly 50% appearing once. The data were taken from a study of vaccination and CD4 T cells after COVID-19. Study-wide context: Control cultures were given a CEFX pool, an HIV-1 Nef pool, or no peptide.

Per the germline V gene, CDR1 is MDHEN and CDR2 is SYDVKM. J lost 1 base, V lost 5 bases, and 4 bases had no gene match. There are 15 residues in the CDR3. The rearrangement links TRBV28 to TRBJ2-4, with TRBD2 identical over 8 bases. The receptor comes from a human donor who had recovered from COVID-19. The sequenced sample consisted of CD4+ T cells from blood, cultured in vitro. As DNA, the CDR3 is TGTGCCAGCAGTCCCGGGGGGGAGGCCAAAAACATTCAGTACTTC. Protein: CASSPGGEAKNIQYF.